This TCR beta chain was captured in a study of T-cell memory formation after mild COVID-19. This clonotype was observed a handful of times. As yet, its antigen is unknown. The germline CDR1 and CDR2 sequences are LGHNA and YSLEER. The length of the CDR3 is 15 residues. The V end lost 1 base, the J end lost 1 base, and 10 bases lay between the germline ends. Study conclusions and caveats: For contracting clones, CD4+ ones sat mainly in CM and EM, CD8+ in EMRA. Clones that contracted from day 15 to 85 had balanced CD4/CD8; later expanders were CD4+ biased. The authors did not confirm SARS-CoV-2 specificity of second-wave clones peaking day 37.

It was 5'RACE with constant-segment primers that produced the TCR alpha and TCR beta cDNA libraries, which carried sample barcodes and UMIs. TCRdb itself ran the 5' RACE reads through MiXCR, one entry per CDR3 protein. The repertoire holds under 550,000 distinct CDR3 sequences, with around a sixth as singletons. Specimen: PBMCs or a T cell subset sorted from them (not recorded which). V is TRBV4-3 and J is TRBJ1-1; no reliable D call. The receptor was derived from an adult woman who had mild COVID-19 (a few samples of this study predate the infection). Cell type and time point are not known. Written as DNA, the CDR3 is TGCGCCAGCAGCCAAGTATACGCGACGAACACTGAAGCTTTCTTT. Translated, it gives CASSQVYATNTEAFF.